This T cell receptor beta chain was recorded in a study of blood T cell repertoires in COVID-19. The germline V gene has CDR1 SNHLY and CDR2 FYNNEI. CDR3 size: 12 residues. The V end lost 4 bases, the J end lost 2 bases, and 5 bases lay between the germline ends. Generated by immunoSEQ multiplex PCR, the TCRdb table keeps only in-frame clones and is missing some. The sample includes about 200,000 clones, about 90% seen only once; the top ten take 20% to 25%. This clone was observed a few times. Other DNA sequences in this sample translate to the same CDR3. Sequencing was performed on peripheral blood. The clonotype comes from a man in his sixties with active or convalescent COVID-19. This chain links TRBV2 with TRBJ1-2; D gene ambiguous. In DNA, the CDR3 is TGTGCCAGCAGTGGTCAGAACTATGGCTACACCTTC. This codes for CASSGQNYGYTF.